The sequence of this T cell receptor beta chain was determined in a study of cytomegalovirus exposure and HLA in healthy donors. Regarding this clone: No antigen is known for it.

V trimming: 6 bases; J trimming: 3 bases; junction bases outside the gene matches: 6. From germline, CDR1 is MNHEY and CDR2 SMNVEV (reference sequence). CDR3 length: 15 residues. Some clones are missing from TCRdb's copy, which holds only in-frame ones; the method was immunoSEQ multiplex PCR. The repertoire holds under 150,000 clones, with around 90% as singletons. The approximately 130-subject validation cohort, separate from the approximately 670-subject first cohort, included the donors. The study, taken as a whole, reports: The TCR clusters that emerged in the first cohort tended, a later analysis found, to co-occur in the 120 or so validation repertoires. While the bulk of TCR sequences proved rare, some public TCRs turned up in many donors. Cytomegalovirus association was listed for approximately 160 TCR beta chains.

The clonotype was recovered from a woman under 30 in good health and CMV-seronegative. The material sequenced was PBMCs. The chain combines TRBV27 with TRBJ2-1; 9 bases fit TRBD1. The CDR3 is CASSPGTGYYNEQFF. CDR3 in DNA: TGTGCCAGCAGCCCCGGGACAGGGTACTACAATGAGCAGTTCTTC.